Each of the 24 T cell receptor beta chains below was sequenced from the same sample in a study of shared clonotypes between healthy human individuals. The repertoire was sequenced with immunoSEQ multiplex PCR; TCRdb's copy has only in-frame clones and lacks some. The data hold under 550,000 clones, with 90% to 96% observed a single time. The sample comprised naive CD4+ T cells sorted from blood. Specified subset: CD45RA+ positively selected. These receptors were taken from a woman younger than 45 in good health.

As regards this clone: Other DNA sequences within the sample encode an identical CDR3. J is TRBJ2-7 and V is TRBV18; D is perhaps TRBD2 (6 bases). This CDR3 contains 14 residues. V gave up 6 bases and J gave up 3 bases, with 15 bases separating them. Germline V gene lookup returns CDR1 KGHSH and CDR2 LQKENI. CDR3 in amino acids: CASSPGGPSYEQYF. In nucleotides, the CDR3 is TGTGCCAGCTCCCCAGGAGGGCCGAGCTACGAGCAGTACTTC.

The chain is built from TRBV30 and TRBJ1-1, with 7 bases lining up with TRBD1. The germline V gene encodes CDR1 GTSNPN and CDR2 SVGIG (reference sequence). V was pared by 2 bases and J by 6 bases, with 9 bases of the junction left unmatched. The CDR3 consists of 14 residues. The CDR3 coding sequence is TGTGCCTGGAGTCCGGCAGGGGGTGTGGCTGAAGCTTTCTTT. Translating it yields CAWSPAGGVAEAFF.

This chain joins TRBV4-1 and TRBJ1-1; perhaps TRBD1 as D (6 bases). Deletions cut 8 bases from V and 0 bases from J, with 10 bases between. CDR3 length equals 13 residues. CDR1 and CDR2 from the germline V gene are MGHRA and YSYEKL. The CDR3 reads CASQRDMNTEAFF. The CDR3, as DNA: TGCGCCAGCCAACGGGACATGAACACTGAAGCTTTCTTT.

The V and J genes are TRBV28 and TRBJ2-2; 9 bases match TRBD1. Germline CDR1 reads MDHEN; CDR2 reads SYDVKM. The length of the CDR3 is 17 residues. Unmatched junction bases numbered 10, after V lost 5 bases and J lost 3 bases. The CDR3 is CASSTYTGGLDTGELFF. The CDR3 DNA reads TGTGCCAGCAGTACTTACACAGGGGGCTTAGACACCGGGGAGCTGTTTTTT.

The gene calls are TRBV18 and TRBJ2-7, with 7 bases matching TRBD2. CDR3 size: 16 residues. V lost 3 bases, J lost 0 bases, and 8 bases stayed unmatched. Germline CDR1 is KGHSH and CDR2 is LQKENI. The CDR3 DNA is TGTGCCAGCTCACCGGCAAAACTAGCGAGCTCCTACGAGCAGTACTTC. Protein product: CASSPAKLASSYEQYF.

The chain combines TRBV19 with TRBJ1-2; TRBD1 aligns across 8 bases. The V gene's germline CDR1 is LNHDA and CDR2 SQIVND (reference sequence). V shed 3 bases, J shed 3 bases, and the junction held 3 bases outside the gene matches. The CDR3 sequence is 14 residues long. CDR3: CASSIRGRDYGYTF. The CDR3, as DNA: TGTGCCAGTAGTATCAGGGGGCGAGACTATGGCTACACCTTC. The variable domain in full, with the rest retrieved from reference TRBV19 and TRBJ1-2, is DGGITQSPKYLFRKEGQNVTLSCEQNLNHDAMYWYRQDPGQGLRLIYYSQIVNDFQKGDIAEGYSVSREKKESFPLTVTSAQKNPTAFYLCASSIRGRDYGYTFGSGTRLTVV.

The CDR3 coding sequence is TGCAGTGTTCCGATGTACGAGCAGTACTTC. It is translated as CSVPMYEQYF. The rearrangement joins TRBV20-1 to TRBJ2-7, with D unclear. This CDR3 is 10 amino acids long. The V gene lost 7 bases and the J gene lost 4 bases, with 8 bases spanning the gap. Germline lookup yields CDR1 DFQATT and CDR2 SNEGSKA (reference sequence).

CDR3 sequence reads: CASSPQQGTTEAFF. In nucleotides, the CDR3 is TGTGCCAGCAGCCCCCAACAGGGCACCACTGAAGCTTTCTTT. The genes are TRBV5-5 and TRBJ1-1; tentative D call: TRBD1 (6 bases). Germline CDR1 is SGHKS and CDR2 is YYEKEE (reference sequence). The V end lost 4 bases, the J end lost 4 bases, and 14 bases lay between the germline ends. The CDR3 has 14 amino acids.

The chain joins TRBV6-5 to TRBJ2-7; 11 positions match TRBD2. Trimming at V came to 0 bases and at J to 5 bases, leaving 6 bases not matched to a gene. Germline CDR1 is MNHEY and CDR2 is SVGAGI. This CDR3 has 16 amino acids. The CDR3 DNA sequence: TGTGCCAGCAGTTACTCGAGCCTAGCGGGAGGTGACGAGCAGTACTTC. This translates into CASSYSSLAGGDEQYF.

The chain links TRBV6-5 to TRBJ2-5; maybe TRBD1 (5 bases). From germline, CDR1 is MNHEY and CDR2 SVGAGI. V shed 9 bases and J shed 1 base, with 12 bases lying between them. The CDR3 has 13 amino acids. The CDR3 sequence: CASRGGAQETQYF. CDR3 in DNA: TGTGCCAGTAGGGGCGGCGCCCAAGAGACCCAGTACTTC.

Only one count was recorded for this clone. This chain uses TRBV2 with TRBJ2-1, with 9 bases aligning to TRBD1. This CDR3 comprises 15 residues. Germline loops: CDR1 SNHLY, CDR2 FYNNEI. After removal of 7 bases from V and 5 bases from J, the junction contained 9 bases not matched to a gene. CDR3 loop: CASKTGGTPNNEQFF. DNA for the CDR3: TGTGCCAGCAAAACAGGGGGCACTCCTAACAATGAGCAGTTCTTC.

The chain is built from TRBV28 and TRBJ2-5; D is perhaps TRBD1 or TRBD2 (5 bases each). The better agreement between TRBJ2-7 and the DNA end casts doubt on the J call. This CDR3 has 11 residues. CDR1 MDHEN and CDR2 SYDVKM come from the germline V gene. The DNA of the CDR3 is TGTGCCAGCACTGTGAGGGGCGAGCAGTACTTC. Its translation: CASTVRGEQYF.

The genes are TRBV7-9 and TRBJ1-5; the D gene is possibly TRBD1 (5 bases). Germline CDR1 is SEHNR and CDR2 is FQNEAQ (reference sequence). Trimming left V 4 bases short and J 2 bases short, with 21 bases between. The CDR3 is 18 amino acids. Here the CDR3 reads CASSSQRWGTTGNQPQHF. The CDR3 DNA follows: TGTGCCAGCAGCTCTCAGCGGTGGGGGACGACGGGCAATCAGCCCCAGCATTTT.

The V gene is TRBV6-4, the J gene TRBJ2-2; 9 positions match TRBD1. The ends lost 8 bases at V and 3 bases at J; junction bases unmatched: 4. Germline lookup yields CDR1 MRHNA and CDR2 SNTAGT. CDR3 length equals 14 residues. The CDR3 bases are TGTGCCAGCCGGAGACAGGGGGACACCGGGGAGCTGTTTTTT. Its translation is CASRRQGDTGELFF.

The rearrangement uses TRBV19 and TRBJ2-5, with 8 bases lining up with TRBD2. The trim removed 6 bases at V and 5 bases at J, leaving 11 bases unmatched. CDR1 and CDR2 (germline): LNHDA, SQIVND (reference sequence). The CDR3 is made up of 15 amino acids. DNA of the CDR3: TGTGCCAGTAGAGCCGCCGTAGCGGGAAGTGAGACCCAGTACTTC. Translating gives CASRAAVAGSETQYF.

The rearrangement joins TRBV28 to TRBJ2-7; perhaps TRBD2 as D (6 bases). The CDR3 runs 14 residues. Germline loops: CDR1 MDHEN, CDR2 SYDVKM. Trimming stripped 2 bases from V and 2 bases from J, with 10 bases between. CDR3 sequence (DNA): TGTGCCAGCAGTTTACTAGCGCTTGCCTACGAGCAGTACTTC. Translation gives CASSLLALAYEQYF.

Concerning this clone itself: This sample also contains other DNA sequences that code for the same CDR3. The chain employs TRBV7-9 and TRBJ2-3, with D uncertain. CDR3 size: 14 residues. CDR1 is SEHNR, CDR2 FQNEAQ, per germline (reference sequence). With 1 base removed from V and 1 base from J, the gap between germline ends came to 6 bases. The CDR3 sequence: CASSLVAGTDTQYF. CDR3 bases: TGTGCCAGCAGCTTAGTGGCGGGCACAGATACGCAGTATTTT.

This clone was counted only a few times. The chain combines TRBV5-1 with TRBJ1-2, with D unclear. The V and J ends lost 5 bases and 6 bases respectively, with 17 bases between them. The CDR3 has 14 amino acids. Germline lookup yields CDR1 SGHRS and CDR2 YFSETQ. The CDR3 nucleotides read TGCGCCAGCAGACCCCGATTCGCGTCGGATGGCTACACCTTC. Amino acids: CASRPRFASDGYTF.

The V call is TRBV5-1, the J call TRBJ2-7, with D unclear. With 1 base removed from V and 0 bases from J, the gap between germline ends came to 11 bases. The germline gives CDR1 SGHRS, CDR2 YFSETQ. The CDR3 covers 15 residues. The CDR3 region is CASSLTVPSSYEQYF. The CDR3 bases are TGCGCCAGCAGCTTGACGGTACCAAGCTCCTACGAGCAGTACTTC. Full variable domain (outside the CDR3, taken from reference TRBV5-1 and TRBJ2-7): KAGVTQTPRYLIKTRGQQVTLSCSPISGHRSVSWYQQTPGQGLQFLFEYFSETQRNKGNFPGRFSGRQFSNSRSEMNVSTLELGDSALYLCASSLTVPSSYEQYFGPGTRLTVT.

The V and J genes are TRBV4-2 and TRBJ1-3; D not resolved. Per germline, CDR1 LGHNA and CDR2 YNFKEQ. V was trimmed by 0 bases and J by 0 bases, leaving 12 bases between them. The CDR3 has 17 residues. Written as DNA, the CDR3 is TGTGCCAGCAGCCAAGAGGTCGGGAAAGTCTCTGGAAACACCATATATTTT. Its translation: CASSQEVGKVSGNTIYF.

The CDR3 loop is CASSQVFTTSTDTQYF. In DNA form, the CDR3 reads TGTGCCAGCAGCCAAGTTTTTACTACTAGCACAGATACGCAGTATTTT. The chain joins TRBV4-2 to TRBJ2-3, with no clear D. The CDR3 has 16 amino acids. Trimming stripped 1 base from V and 0 bases from J, with 11 bases between. The germline V gene encodes CDR1 LGHNA and CDR2 YNFKEQ.

The chain combines TRBV29-1 with TRBJ2-3; D possibly uses TRBD1 or TRBD2 (7 bases each). V was pared by 7 bases and J by 3 bases, with 14 bases between. Germline V gives CDR1 SQVTM, CDR2 ANQGSEA. The CDR3 runs 13 residues. The CDR3 is CSAPAGQTDTQYF. The CDR3 region has the DNA TGCAGCGCGCCAGCGGGACAGACAGATACGCAGTATTTT.

The chain couples TRBV7-9 to TRBJ2-1; TRBD2 matches 8 bases. V lost 1 base, J lost 6 bases, and 5 bases stayed unmatched. The CDR3 is made up of 15 amino acids. Germline V gene sequence: CDR1 SEHNR, CDR2 FQNEAQ (reference sequence). Written as DNA, the CDR3 is TGTGCCAGCAGCTTAGGAGCGGGAGCATTCAATGAGCAGTTCTTC. Amino acids: CASSLGAGAFNEQFF.

The chain has TRBV27 and TRBJ2-2, with a possible D match to TRBD2 (6 bases). CDR3 length: 14 residues. V lost 4 bases to trimming and J lost 4 bases, with 10 bases between them. Germline V CDR1 and CDR2: MNHEY, SMNVEV (reference sequence). The CDR3 region is CASSYTGVTGELFF. In DNA form, the CDR3 reads TGTGCCAGCAGTTACACGGGGGTCACCGGGGAGCTGTTTTTT.